What follows is one TCR beta chain and its context. Primed by a sample-barcoded 5' primer and a J-beta primer mix, a second PCR proceeded for about 7 to 11 cycles. Each cDNA molecule, via a template-switch adaptor with 12 random nucleotides, was tagged. Via MiXCR, TCRdb re-called the 5' RACE reads, giving one row per CDR3 protein. Found here are 700,000 to 950,000 distinct CDR3 sequences, 55% to 70% of them singletons; the top ten hold about 20%. This entry belongs to a study of blood T cells in healthy people across ages. Specimen: blood. The sequence derives from a man aged 25 to 45 in good health.

CDR3 bases: TGTGCCAGCTCCGGAGGTGAAACCTACAATGAGCAGTTCTTC. This gives the protein CASSGGETYNEQFF. This chain uses TRBV18 with TRBJ2-1; the D gene is possibly TRBD2 (5 bases). CDR1 KGHSH and CDR2 LQKENI come from the germline V gene. Trimming took 6 bases from V and 2 from J, leaving 11 bases between them. This CDR3 has 14 residues.